This T cell receptor (beta chain) is from a study of early T cells in non-severe SARS-CoV-2 infection. The overall study: Chains from this unsorted whole-blood bulk RNA could not be paired. General study results and limits: Anti-spike CD8 responses were favored by VDJdb matching, which missed private and CD4 specificities.

This clonotype was observed at least ten times. Antigen unknown. Attached unique molecular identifiers marked individual cDNA molecules. TCRdb called the 5' RACE reads again in MiXCR, with one record for every CDR3 protein. Among 55,000 to 75,000 distinct CDR3 sequences listed, almost 9.5% were seen once. The germline CDR1 and CDR2 sequences are LNHDA and SQIVND (reference sequence). V was shortened by 6 bases and J by 4 bases, with 9 bases between the two germline ends. The CDR3 sequence is 12 residues long. Source material: whole blood. This receptor was identified in an adult who was a healthcare worker with PCR-confirmed SARS-CoV-2 infection or an uninfected control (not recorded which). The rearrangement uses TRBV19 and TRBJ1-2; D gene uncertain. CDR3 sequence: CASRRLGYGYTF. The CDR3 coding sequence is TGTGCCAGTAGACGATTGGGCTATGGCTACACCTTC.